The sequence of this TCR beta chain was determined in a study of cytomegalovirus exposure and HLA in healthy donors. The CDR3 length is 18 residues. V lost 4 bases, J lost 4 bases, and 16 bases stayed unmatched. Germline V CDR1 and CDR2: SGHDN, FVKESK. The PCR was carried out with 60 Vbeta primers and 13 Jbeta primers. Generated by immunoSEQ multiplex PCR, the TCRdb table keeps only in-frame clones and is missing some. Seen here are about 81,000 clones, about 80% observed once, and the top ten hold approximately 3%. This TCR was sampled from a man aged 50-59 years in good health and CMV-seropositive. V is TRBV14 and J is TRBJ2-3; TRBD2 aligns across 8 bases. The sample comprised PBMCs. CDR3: CASSRPRGISGSADTQYF. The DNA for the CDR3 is TGTGCCAGCAGCCGACCGAGGGGGATCAGCGGGAGTGCAGATACGCAGTATTTT.